The 2 T cell receptor beta chains in this list originate from one sample, sequenced in a study of T cell changes during pregnancy in multiple sclerosis. Produced via immunoSEQ multiplex PCR; TCRdb's table is partial and in-frame only. The sample carries fewer than 85,000 clones, just over 90% recorded once. The material was peripheral blood, obtained in the second trimester of pregnancy. The receptors shown here come from a female donor with multiple sclerosis, enrolled in a pregnancy study.

Written as DNA, the CDR3 is TGTGCCACCAGCAGAGATTGGGAGCTCAGTGAGCAGTTCTTC. This codes for CATSRDWELSEQFF. This rearrangement joins TRBV15 to TRBJ2-1, with D perhaps TRBD2 (5 bases). The ends were cut back, 0 bases at V and 9 bases at J, with 12 bases in the middle. This CDR3 is built from 14 residues. Germline lookup yields CDR1 LNHNV and CDR2 YYDKDF (reference sequence).

This clone was seen once. The chain employs TRBV27 and TRBJ1-5, with 8 bases lining up with TRBD1. V lost 6 bases, J lost 7 bases, and 8 bases stayed unmatched. The CDR3 has 14 amino acids. CDR1 and CDR2 from the germline V gene are MNHEY and SMNVEV (reference sequence). CDR3 residues: CASRQTGANQPQHF. The CDR3 coding sequence is TGTGCCAGCAGACAGACAGGGGCAAACCAGCCCCAGCATTTT.